Following are 27 T cell receptor beta chains from one sample sequenced in a study of blood T cell repertoires in COVID-19. Assay used: immunoSEQ multiplex PCR; TCRdb lists only in-frame clones, some missing. The table has a few hundred thousand clones, approximately 90% seen once; the top ten hold approximately 0.84%. The specimen sequenced was peripheral blood. The origin of the receptors is a man aged 25-40 years with acute or convalescent COVID-19.

This clone was picked up one time. The chain carries TRBV9 and TRBJ1-1; 9 bases fit TRBD1. The CDR3 runs to 16 residues. Germline V lookup: CDR1 SGDLS, CDR2 YYNGEE. The V gene end was trimmed by 4 bases and the J gene end by 0 bases; junction bases not matched to a gene: 7. CDR3 sequence (DNA): TGTGCCAGCAGCTCACAGGGGGCTGGGTTGAACACTGAAGCTTTCTTT. Amino acid sequence: CASSSQGAGLNTEAFF.

The CDR3, as DNA: TGTGCCAGCAGCTTGTCCCGGGACAGGTTTGAAATCGAGCAGTACTTC. Its protein product is CASSLSRDRFEIEQYF. The chain combines TRBV11-2 with TRBJ2-7, with 8 nucleotides matching TRBD1. Germline V gene data show CDR1 as SGHAT and CDR2 as FQNNGV. This CDR3 has 16 residues. V lost 3 bases to trimming and J lost 6 bases; unmatched junction nucleotides: 13.

The V and J genes are TRBV7-2 and TRBJ2-5; TRBD2 matches at 8 bases. Trimming took 1 base from V and 5 from J; bases not matched to a gene: 6. In germline, CDR1 is SGHTA, CDR2 FQGNSA. The CDR3 has 15 residues. The CDR3: CASSLGLAGRETQYF. The DNA of the CDR3 is TGTGCCAGCAGCTTAGGGTTAGCGGGGCGCGAGACCCAGTACTTC.

The chain uses TRBV11-3 and TRBJ1-4; 7 nucleotides align to TRBD1. The CDR3 is made up of 15 amino acids. Germline CDR1 is SGHNT and CDR2 is YENEEA. The junction had 7 bases not matched to a gene; V was cut back by 4 bases and J by 5 bases. This CDR3 reads CASSSLGTANEKLFF. The CDR3 DNA sequence: TGTGCCAGCAGCTCCCTCGGGACAGCAAATGAAAAACTGTTTTTT.

The chain has TRBV7-9 and TRBJ2-3; tentatively, D is TRBD2 (7 bases). Trimming removed 5 bases from V and 2 bases from J, with 14 bases in between. The CDR3 sequence is 15 residues long. Germline V gene data show CDR1 as SEHNR and CDR2 as FQNEAQ (reference sequence). DNA for the CDR3: TGTGCCAGCAGCCCTAGGGGGGGGGCCACAGATACGCAGTATTTT. Its protein product is CASSPRGGATDTQYF. Full variable domain (outside the CDR3, taken from reference TRBV7-9 and TRBJ2-3): DTGVSQNPRHKITKRGQNVTFRCDPISEHNRLYWYRQTLGQGPEFLTYFQNEAQLEKSRLLSDRFSAERPKGSFSTLEIQRTEQGDSAMYLCASSPRGGATDTQYFGPGTRLTVL.

This clone appeared once. The rearrangement links TRBV6-2 or TRBV6-3 to TRBJ1-5; 7 bases map to TRBD1. The CDR3 has 14 amino acids. J was trimmed by 2 bases and V by 5 bases; bases with no gene match: 3. Germline-derived CDR1 and CDR2 are MNHEY and SVGEGT. CDR3: CASSRGTGNQPQHF. The CDR3 DNA follows: TGTGCCAGCAGTCGAGGGACAGGCAATCAGCCCCAGCATTTT.

The chain carries TRBV9 and TRBJ2-5; weak D call: TRBD2 (6 bases). Trimming shortened V by 5 bases and J by 2 bases, and 16 bases separated the two germline ends. Germline CDR1 SGDLS, CDR2 YYNGEE. This CDR3 has 15 amino acids. The CDR3 bases are TGTGCCAGCAGTGGGACTTTATACCCTCAAGAGACCCAGTACTTC. Translating it yields CASSGTLYPQETQYF.

This chain joins TRBV4-1 and TRBJ2-6, with D uncertain. Trimming took 0 bases from V and 2 from J, leaving 8 bases between them. Germline loops: CDR1 MGHRA, CDR2 YSYEKL. This CDR3 has 16 amino acids. The CDR3 region is CASSQETFTGANVLTF. In DNA form, the CDR3 reads TGCGCCAGCAGCCAAGAAACATTCACTGGGGCCAACGTCCTGACTTTC.

This chain links TRBV9 with TRBJ2-3; the D is unclear. V was clipped by 0 bases and J by 2 bases, with 7 bases between them. Germline-derived CDR1 and CDR2 are SGDLS and YYNGEE. This CDR3 comprises 14 residues. Here the CDR3 reads CASSVATLTDTQYF. CDR3 coding DNA: TGTGCCAGCAGCGTAGCGACACTCACAGATACGCAGTATTTT.

The V and J genes are TRBV27 and TRBJ1-2, with 8 bases lining up with TRBD1. CDR1 and CDR2 from the germline V gene are MNHEY and SMNVEV (reference sequence). The junction had 3 bases not matched to a gene; V was cut back by 4 bases and J by 5 bases. The CDR3 is 13 amino acids. CDR3 sequence: CASSSQGAYGYTF. As DNA, the CDR3 is TGTGCCAGCAGTTCCCAGGGGGCGTATGGCTACACCTTC.

The chain couples TRBV30 to TRBJ1-2, with D possibly being TRBD1 (5 bases). Germline assignment: CDR1 GTSNPN and CDR2 SVGIG (reference sequence). The ends were cut back, 3 bases at V and 7 bases at J, with 18 bases in the middle. The length of the CDR3 is 14 residues. CDR3 DNA sequence: TGTGCCTGGAGGACGGCGGGGGTCCCGCTTGGCTACACCTTC. Protein product: CAWRTAGVPLGYTF. Supplemented by reference TRBV30 and TRBJ1-2, the full variable domain reads SQTIHQWPATLVQPVGSPLSLECTVEGTSNPNLYWYRQAAGRGLQLLFYSVGIGQISSEVPQNLSASRPQDRQFILSSKKLLLSDSGFYLCAWRTAGVPLGYTFGSGTRLTVV.

The rearrangement uses TRBV6-5 and TRBJ1-2; the D gene is possibly TRBD1 (5 bases). Germline V gene lookup returns CDR1 MNHEY and CDR2 SVGAGI. There are 15 residues in the CDR3. Trimming stripped 3 bases from V and 2 bases from J, with 13 bases between. CDR3 in DNA: TGTGCCAGCAGTTATCAGAGGACACCCAACTATGGCTACACCTTC. Protein product: CASSYQRTPNYGYTF.

The V gene is TRBV5-1, the J gene TRBJ2-3; D is unclear. V was clipped by 4 bases and J by 6 bases, with 9 bases between them. The CDR3 has 12 amino acids. Germline-derived CDR1 and CDR2 are SGHRS and YFSETQ. The DNA for the CDR3 is TGCGCCAGCAGCCCCGGGTTCGATACGCAGTATTTT. This gives the protein CASSPGFDTQYF.

This clone was picked up a small number of times. This chain joins TRBV13 and TRBJ2-7, with TRBD1 matching over 9 bases. Trimming took 0 bases from V and 2 from J; bases not matched to a gene: 2. Germline-derived CDR1 and CDR2 are PRHDT and FYEKMQ (reference sequence). This CDR3 has 15 amino acids. CDR3: CASSLGTGGAYEQYF. The DNA of the CDR3 is TGTGCCAGCAGCTTAGGGACAGGGGGTGCCTACGAGCAGTACTTC. Complete variable domain (other parts from reference TRBV13 and TRBJ2-7): AAGVIQSPRHLIKEKRETATLKCYPIPRHDTVYWYQQGPGQDPQFLISFYEKMQSDKGSIPDRFSAQQFSDYHSELNMSSLELGDSALYFCASSLGTGGAYEQYFGPGTRLTVT.

This chain uses TRBV7-3 with TRBJ2-1, with TRBD1 matching over 10 bases. CDR1 SGHTA and CDR2 FQGTGA come from the germline V gene. V gave up 1 base and J gave up 7 bases; unmatched junction bases: 13. The CDR3 spans 18 residues. The CDR3 nucleotides read TGTGCCAGCAGCTTAAGAGGACAGGGGGTTCAGGGGTCTAATGAGCAGTTCTTC. It is translated as CASSLRGQGVQGSNEQFF.

The chain couples TRBV5-1 to TRBJ1-2; 8 positions match TRBD1. V was pared by 5 bases and J by 2 bases, with 2 bases of the junction left unmatched. Germline CDR1 and CDR2: SGHRS and YFSETQ. This CDR3 spans 13 amino acids. The CDR3 region is CASRRDRNYGYTF. As DNA, the CDR3 is TGCGCCAGCAGACGGGACAGGAACTATGGCTACACCTTC.

This rearrangement joins TRBV6-6 to TRBJ2-3; 9 bases map to TRBD1. Looked up from germline, CDR1 is MNHNY and CDR2 is SVGAGI (reference sequence). The trim removed 6 bases at V and 1 base at J, leaving 5 bases unmatched. CDR3 length: 15 amino acids. CDR3 loop: CASSRRDRGTDTQYF. The CDR3 DNA follows: TGTGCCAGCAGCCGCCGGGACAGGGGCACAGATACGCAGTATTTT.

The chain couples TRBV6-5 to TRBJ1-2, with 10 bases fitting TRBD1. The V gene end was trimmed by 4 bases and the J gene end by 8 bases; junction bases not matched to a gene: 10. The CDR3 totals 15 residues. Germline V lookup: CDR1 MNHEY, CDR2 SVGAGI. This chain's CDR3 is CASSSPGTGEPGYTF. The CDR3, as DNA: TGTGCCAGCAGTTCTCCCGGGACAGGGGAGCCAGGCTACACCTTC.

This clone was found a few times. The chain recombines TRBV5-8 with TRBJ1-3; TRBD1 matches 7 bases. CDR1 and CDR2 (germline): SGHTS, YDEGEE. V gave up 7 bases and J gave up 0 bases; unmatched junction bases: 10. The CDR3 is 16 amino acids. The CDR3 DNA follows: TGTGCCAGCGGTACGGGACAGCGGCACTCTGGAAACACCATATATTTT. It codes for CASGTGQRHSGNTIYF.

The rearrangement links TRBV28 to TRBJ1-5; 9 bases are shared with TRBD1. The CDR3 sequence is 15 residues long. Germline-derived CDR1 and CDR2 are MDHEN and SYDVKM. The V segment lost 2 bases and the J segment 9 bases; nucleotides outside the gene matches: 8. The CDR3 is CASSLVGQGTGPQHF. DNA of the CDR3: TGTGCCAGCAGTTTAGTTGGACAGGGGACGGGGCCCCAGCATTTT.

The rearrangement uses TRBV9 and TRBJ2-2, with 11 bases lining up with TRBD2. This CDR3 comprises 19 residues. V dropped 0 bases and J dropped 4; count of bases not matched to a gene: 11. Germline V CDR1 and CDR2: SGDLS, YYNGEE. The CDR3 spells CASSVELGSGRGVTGELFF. CDR3 nucleotides: TGTGCCAGCAGCGTAGAATTGGGTAGCGGGAGGGGAGTCACCGGGGAGCTGTTTTTT.

The V gene is TRBV29-1, the J gene TRBJ1-5, with no clear D. Per the germline V gene, CDR1 is SQVTM and CDR2 is ANQGSEA. The V end lost 1 base, the J end lost 2 bases, and 12 bases lay between the germline ends. This CDR3 contains 15 residues. In DNA form, the CDR3 reads TGCAGCGTTGAAGCTGACGGGTCCGGCAATCAGCCCCAGCATTTT. Amino acids: CSVEADGSGNQPQHF.

This clone was seen just once. This chain connects TRBV9 to TRBJ2-3; 8 bases fit TRBD2. This CDR3 contains 15 residues. V trimming: 3 bases; J trimming: 4 bases; junction bases outside the gene matches: 7. Germline CDR1 and CDR2: SGDLS and YYNGEE. This chain's CDR3 is CASSATSGRADTQYF. In DNA, the CDR3 is TGTGCCAGCAGCGCTACTAGCGGTAGGGCAGATACGCAGTATTTT.

This rearrangement joins TRBV4-2 to TRBJ2-3; 8 bases are a match to TRBD1. Unmatched junction bases numbered 18, after V lost 4 bases and J lost 0 bases. From germline, CDR1 is LGHNA and CDR2 YNFKEQ. CDR3 length: 20 residues. CDR3 protein: CASSPDPSIKGQASTDTQYF. The CDR3 DNA is TGTGCCAGCAGCCCAGATCCGAGCATAAAGGGACAGGCGAGCACAGATACGCAGTATTTT.

The chain employs TRBV6-5 and TRBJ1-4, with a possible D match to TRBD1 (5 bases). The length of the CDR3 is 11 residues. Germline V lookup: CDR1 MNHEY, CDR2 SVGAGI. Trimming stripped 8 bases from V and 5 bases from J, with 6 bases between. The CDR3 is CASGANEKLFF. CDR3 sequence (DNA): TGTGCCAGCGGGGCGAATGAAAAACTGTTTTTT.

The count of this clone is one. V is TRBV11-3 and J is TRBJ2-1; 14 nucleotides align to TRBD2. The CDR3 consists of 14 residues. Germline CDR1 SGHNT, CDR2 YENEEA. The V gene end was trimmed by 4 bases and the J gene end by 8 bases; junction bases not matched to a gene: 1. CDR3 coding DNA: TGTGCCAGCAGCTCGGGACTAGCGGGAGATGAGCAGTTCTTC. It is translated as CASSSGLAGDEQFF.

This sequence joins TRBV28 and TRBJ2-1, with a possible D match to TRBD2 (5 bases). The CDR3 contains 14 residues. Trimming took off 6 bases at V and 4 bases at J, with 13 bases between the two ends. In germline, CDR1 is MDHEN, CDR2 SYDVKM. CDR3 sequence: CASSTAGTYNEQFF. CDR3 nucleotide sequence: TGTGCCAGCAGCACCGCGGGCACTTACAATGAGCAGTTCTTC. Supplemented by reference TRBV28 and TRBJ2-1, the full variable domain reads DVKVTQSSRYLVKRTGEKVFLECVQDMDHENMFWYRQDPGLGLRLIYFSYDVKMKEKGDIPEGYSVSREKKERFSLILESASTNQTSMYLCASSTAGTYNEQFFGPGTRLTVL.